This T cell receptor beta chain was sequenced during a study of read filtering for tumor transcriptome and immune sequencing. From germline, CDR1 is SGHDN and CDR2 FVKESK. This CDR3 comprises 14 residues. Trimming removed 1 base from V and 0 bases from J, with 7 bases in between. The library was built from around 0.4 ug RNA with molecular barcoded adaptors for alpha/delta and beta/gamma chains. TCRdb reprocessed the reads via MiXCR and lists one record per CDR3 protein. The repertoire holds 37,000 or so distinct CDR3 sequences, approximately 13% seen once, with less than 45% in the top ten. Notes on the study in general: In IR-seq, single-read clonotypes were roughly 82% of clonotypes but approximately 3.5% of reads.

A note on this clonotype: Its antigen is still unknown.

The TCR sequence derives from a donor over 35 with multiple myeloma. The V and J genes are TRBV14 and TRBJ2-7, with no clear D. The sample comprised a population of CD138-negative cells sorted from bone marrow. The CDR3 DNA sequence: TGTGCCAGCAGCCAAGCTGAGTTCTCCTACGAGCAGTACTTC. This codes for CASSQAEFSYEQYF.